These 16 T cell receptor beta chains were all obtained from the same sample, sequenced in a study of blood T cells in healthy people across ages. For the second PCR, which ran for roughly 6 to 11 cycles, a sample-barcoded 5' primer and a J-beta primer mix were used. TCRdb itself ran the 5' RACE reads through MiXCR, one entry per CDR3 protein. The sample includes about 680,000 distinct CDR3 sequences, roughly 49% seen only once; the top ten take around a third. The sequenced sample was blood. Receptor source: a woman in her sixties in good health.

The V call is TRBV28, the J call TRBJ2-5; D gene unclear. V lost 2 bases, J lost 11 bases, and 21 bases lay in between. CDR3 length equals 15 residues. Per the germline V gene, CDR1 is MDHEN and CDR2 is SYDVKM. The CDR3 reads CASSLGPHGSYKQYF. CDR3 in DNA: TGTGCCAGCAGTTTAGGTCCGCACGGTAGCTACAAGCAGTACTTC.

The V gene is TRBV2, the J gene TRBJ2-7; D assignment may be TRBD1 or TRBD2 (5 bases each). The CDR3 covers 15 residues. The V and J ends lost 3 bases and 0 bases respectively, with 12 bases between them. From germline, CDR1 is SNHLY and CDR2 FYNNEI. CDR3 region: CASSEGTYSSYEQYF. The CDR3 region has the DNA TGTGCCAGCAGTGAGGGGACGTACTCCTCCTACGAGCAGTACTTC.

This rearrangement joins TRBV15 to TRBJ2-7, with D perhaps TRBD2 (5 bases). The CDR3 length is 14 residues. CDR1 LNHNV and CDR2 YYDKDF come from the germline V gene (reference sequence). The V gene lost 1 base and the J gene lost 3 bases, with 10 bases spanning the gap. This CDR3 reads CATSRVEGVYEQYF. The CDR3 nucleotides are TGTGCCACCAGCAGAGTCGAGGGAGTCTACGAGCAGTACTTC.

This clonotype appeared many times. This CDR3 reads CASSQDQETQYF. The CDR3 coding sequence is TGTGCCAGCAGCCAGGACCAAGAGACCCAGTACTTC. V is TRBV2 and J is TRBJ2-5; D is unclear. Trimming took 6 bases from V and 0 from J, leaving 5 bases between them. This CDR3 is 12 amino acids long. Per germline, CDR1 SNHLY and CDR2 FYNNEI.

This clonotype occurred a few times. The rearrangement links TRBV4-3 to TRBJ2-3; no clear D gene. Germline V gene lookup returns CDR1 LGHNA and CDR2 YSLEER. The CDR3 has 17 residues. The germline V and J ends were trimmed by 0 bases and 5 bases, with 18 bases remaining between them. CDR3 sequence reads: CASSQEATPGLVDTQYF. In DNA, the CDR3 is TGCGCCAGCAGCCAAGAGGCAACCCCCGGCTTGGTAGATACGCAGTATTTT.

V and J are TRBV15 and TRBJ1-2; D is unclear. CDR3 length equals 14 residues. CDR1 LNHNV and CDR2 YYDKDF come from the germline V gene (reference sequence). Trimming pared 1 base from V and 1 base from J, leaving 7 bases between. DNA of the CDR3: TGTGCCACCAGCAGAGCATCAGATAACTATGGCTACACCTTC. It encodes CATSRASDNYGYTF.

About this clonotype itself: Because the CDR3's place on the DNA is in doubt, the DNA is left out and the CDR3 is given as listed by TCRdb. This chain connects TRBV27 to TRBJ2-1; the table calls TRBD1, which could not be checked here. The CDR3 contains 13 residues when both ends are counted. Germline values: CDR1 MNHEY, CDR2 SMNVEV (reference sequence). The CDR3: CASKFGAGNERFF.

This chain links TRBV7-8 with TRBJ2-1; 7 positions match TRBD2. The J call is in doubt because the DNA end fits TRBJ2-7 better. This CDR3 is 17 amino acids long. Germline-derived CDR1 and CDR2 are SGHVS and FQNEAQ. CDR3 sequence (DNA): TGTGCCAGCAGCTTACGGGCTAGCGGCTTCTCCTACAATGAGCAGTACTTC. Translation gives CASSLRASGFSYNEQYF.

This clonotype has just a few counts. The chain has TRBV30 and TRBJ2-1; 14 bases fit TRBD2. The CDR3 runs 12 residues. Trimming took 8 bases from V and 7 from J; bases not matched to a gene: 1. CDR1 is GTSNPN and CDR2 is SVGIG in the germline V gene (reference sequence). The CDR3 is CAGTSGRNEQFF. CDR3 nucleotides: TGTGCCGGGACTAGCGGGAGAAATGAGCAGTTCTTC.

The rearrangement uses TRBV5-1 and TRBJ2-7; TRBD1 might be the D (5 bases). The better agreement between TRBJ2-5 and the DNA end casts doubt on the J call. The CDR3 runs to 15 residues. Germline V lookup: CDR1 SGHRS, CDR2 YFSETQ. The DNA of the CDR3 is TGCGCCAGCAGCTTGGCCTGGGATTCAGGGGAGACCCAGTACTTC. It encodes CASSLAWDSGETQYF.

The J gene is TRBJ2-7, the V gene TRBV4-3, with 7 bases fitting TRBD1. There are 14 residues in the CDR3. Trimming cost V 3 bases and J 2 bases; bases outside gene matches: 4. CDR1 and CDR2 from the germline V gene are LGHNA and YSLEER. CDR3 in DNA: TGCGCCAGCAGCCAGGGGACAGACACCTACGAGCAGTACTTC. Translation gives CASSQGTDTYEQYF.

The chain's CDR3 is CSDMWALGETQYF. The DNA for the CDR3 is TGCAGTGATATGTGGGCCCTCGGGGAGACCCAGTACTTC. The gene calls are TRBV29-1 and TRBJ2-5, with D uncertain. Per the germline V gene, CDR1 is SQVTM and CDR2 is ANQGSEA. There are 13 residues in the CDR3.

The chain carries TRBV6-4 and TRBJ2-5; no reliable D call. The DNA end favors TRBJ2-7, so the J call may be wrong. The CDR3 sequence is 13 residues long. Germline V gene sequence: CDR1 MRHNA, CDR2 SNTAGT. The CDR3 coding sequence is TGTGCCAGCAGTGACATAGCCACGTCCGAGCAGTACTTC. It encodes CASSDIATSEQYF.

There are a few counts of this clonotype. The rearrangement joins TRBV7-8 to TRBJ2-3; no definite D call. The CDR3 is 13 amino acids. The V gene lost 4 bases and the J gene lost 9 bases, with 14 bases spanning the gap. The germline V gene encodes CDR1 SGHVS and CDR2 FQNEAQ. The CDR3 region has the DNA TGTGCCAGCAGCTCTACTGGATGGGAAACGCAGTATTTT. This codes for CASSSTGWETQYF.

V gene TRBV9 combines with J gene TRBJ2-1; 7 nucleotides match TRBD2. Germline CDR1 reads SGDLS; CDR2 reads YYNGEE. This CDR3 comprises 17 residues. With V trimmed by 3 bases and J by 3 bases, 12 bases remained unmatched. The CDR3 nucleotides read TGTGCCAGCAGCGCGGGGCCCGCCGGGACTAACTACAATGAGCAGTTCTTC. It is translated as CASSAGPAGTNYNEQFF.

V is TRBV6-2 or TRBV6-3 and J is TRBJ2-3, with D unresolved. Deletions cut 7 bases from V and 5 bases from J, with 10 bases between. CDR1 is MNHEY, CDR2 SVGEGT, per germline. This CDR3 has 12 amino acids. CDR3 in amino acids: CASISPGDTQYF. CDR3 sequence (DNA): TGTGCCAGCATCAGCCCTGGAGATACGCAGTATTTT.